The 4 T cell receptor beta chains below come from one sample, sequenced in a study of blood T cell repertoires in COVID-19. Data came from immunoSEQ multiplex PCR; TCRdb stores just in-frame clones and leaves some out. Of fewer than 300,000 clones listed, 85% are singletons. Sequenced material: peripheral blood. The receptors here all came from a man between 50 and 59 years old with active or convalescent COVID-19.

V usage is TRBV2 and J usage is TRBJ2-2; D uncertain. CDR3 length: 13 amino acids. V was pared by 6 bases and J by 9 bases, with 14 bases between. Per the germline V gene, CDR1 is SNHLY and CDR2 is FYNNEI. The CDR3: CASRPPTGRELFF. CDR3 bases: TGTGCCAGCAGGCCCCCGACTGGCAGGGAGCTGTTTTTT. The whole variable domain, remainder taken from reference TRBV2 and TRBJ2-2, is EPEVTQTPSHQVTQMGQEVILRCVPISNHLYFYWYRQILGQKVEFLVSFYNNEISEKSEIFDDQFSVERPDGSNFTLKIRSTKLEDSAMYFCASRPPTGRELFFGEGSRLTVL.

Notes on this clone: One end of the junction varies from germline; a read error may be responsible. The rearrangement joins TRBV2 to TRBJ2-7; TRBD2 agrees at 7 bases. Germline V lookup: CDR1 SNHLY, CDR2 FYNNEI. The CDR3 has 14 residues. CDR3 nucleotides: TGTGCCATAGCTCCTTTGACTAGCTCCCACGAGCAGTACTTC. Encoded protein: CAIAPLTSSHEQYF.

This chain joins TRBV10-3 and TRBJ1-2; perhaps TRBD1 as D (5 bases). This CDR3 contains 14 residues. Germline V gives CDR1 ENHRY, CDR2 SYGVKD. V was shortened by 2 bases and J by 4 bases, with 11 bases between the two germline ends. CDR3 coding DNA: TGTGCCATCAGTGAGGTCGAGGGACTCTATGGCTACACCTTC. This encodes CAISEVEGLYGYTF.

This chain connects TRBV6-5 to TRBJ2-3; 10 bases match TRBD1. The CDR3 is made up of 15 amino acids. J gave up 5 bases and V 4 bases, and 6 bases lay outside the gene matches. Germline CDR1 and CDR2: MNHEY and SVGAGI. The CDR3 sequence: CASSSDRGPRDTQYF. Written as DNA, the CDR3 is TGTGCCAGCAGTTCAGACAGGGGGCCTAGAGATACGCAGTATTTT.